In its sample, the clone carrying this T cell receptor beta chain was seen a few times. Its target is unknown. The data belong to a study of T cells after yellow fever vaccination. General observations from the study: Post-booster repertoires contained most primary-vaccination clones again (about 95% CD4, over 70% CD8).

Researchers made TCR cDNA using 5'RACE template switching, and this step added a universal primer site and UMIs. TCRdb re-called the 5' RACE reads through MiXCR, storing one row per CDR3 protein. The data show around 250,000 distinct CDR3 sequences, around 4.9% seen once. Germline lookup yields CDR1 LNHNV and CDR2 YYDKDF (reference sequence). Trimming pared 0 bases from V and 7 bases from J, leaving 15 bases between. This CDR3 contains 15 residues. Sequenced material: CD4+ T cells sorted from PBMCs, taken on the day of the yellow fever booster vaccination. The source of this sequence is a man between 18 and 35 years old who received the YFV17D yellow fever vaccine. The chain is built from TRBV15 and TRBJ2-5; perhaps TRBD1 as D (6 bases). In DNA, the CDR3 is TGTGCCACCAGCAGAGACAGGGGACATATAGGGACCCAGTACTTC. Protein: CATSRDRGHIGTQYF.